Listed here are 24 T cell receptor beta chains from one sample, sequenced in a study of blood T cell repertoires in COVID-19. Generated by immunoSEQ multiplex PCR, the TCRdb table keeps only in-frame clones and is missing some. Counted here are 400,000 to 500,000 clones, approximately 90% occurring once; the ten biggest clones make up roughly 1.4%. Input material: peripheral blood. These receptors all stem from a woman in her 30s with active or convalescent COVID-19.

This sequence joins TRBV6-5 and TRBJ1-1, with 7 nucleotides matching TRBD1. Germline V lookup: CDR1 MNHEY, CDR2 SVGAGI. The CDR3 spans 14 residues. V lost 6 bases and J lost 0; bases outside the gene matches: 4. Here the CDR3 DNA reads TGTGCCAGCAGACAGGGGAGCATGAACACTGAAGCTTTCTTT. This gives the protein CASRQGSMNTEAFF.

The V call is TRBV11-2, the J call TRBJ1-1, with D possibly matching TRBD1 (5 bases). V was pared by 3 bases and J by 0 bases, with 14 bases between. The CDR3 has 16 residues. The germline CDR1 and CDR2 sequences are SGHAT and FQNNGV. CDR3 in amino acids: CASSLADSDMNTEAFF. In DNA form, the CDR3 reads TGTGCCAGCAGCTTGGCCGACAGTGATATGAACACTGAAGCTTTCTTT.

The genes are TRBV3-1 (or the pseudogene TRBV3-2) and TRBJ1-1, with D possibly TRBD1 on 5 matching bases. V gave up 6 bases and J gave up 2 bases, with 16 bases separating them. The CDR3 sequence is 15 residues long. Germline lookup yields CDR1 LGHDT and CDR2 YNNKEL (reference sequence). The CDR3 sequence is CASRFSGGGNTEAFF. In DNA form, the CDR3 reads TGTGCCAGCAGATTTTCCGGGGGGGGAAACACTGAAGCTTTCTTT.

The chain couples TRBV5-4 to TRBJ1-1; the match to TRBD1 covers 8 bases. The CDR3 spans 16 residues. The trim removed 4 bases at V and 5 bases at J, leaving 13 bases unmatched. Looked up from germline, CDR1 is SGHNT and CDR2 is YYREEE (reference sequence). The CDR3 DNA reads as TGTGCCAGCAGCGTTGGACCAGACAGGGGAGGGACTGAAGCTTTCTTT. Its translation is CASSVGPDRGGTEAFF.

The genes are TRBV3-1 (or the pseudogene TRBV3-2) and TRBJ1-1; weak D call: TRBD1 (6 bases). Trimming left V 1 base short and J 0 bases short, with 18 bases between. From germline, CDR1 is LGHDT and CDR2 YNNKEL (reference sequence). The CDR3 extends over 18 amino acids. The CDR3 is CASSQVHREGMLNTEAFF. Written as DNA, the CDR3 is TGTGCCAGCAGCCAAGTACACAGGGAAGGCATGCTGAACACTGAAGCTTTCTTT.

V gene TRBV12-5 combines with J gene TRBJ1-2; TRBD1 might be the D (5 bases). Trimming pared 11 bases from V and 5 bases from J, leaving 27 bases between. Germline-derived CDR1 and CDR2 are LGHNT and FRNRAP. This CDR3 comprises 16 residues. The CDR3: CAFHYARQQEFYGYTF. Here the CDR3 DNA reads TGTGCTTTCCATTACGCCCGTCAACAGGAGTTTTATGGCTACACCTTC.

This clone showed up just once. The rearrangement links TRBV5-6 to TRBJ1-4, with a possible D match to TRBD1 (6 bases). This CDR3 comprises 14 residues. Trimming cost V 0 bases and J 5 bases, with 8 bases left between them. In germline, CDR1 is SGHDT, CDR2 YYEEEE. In DNA, the CDR3 is TGTGCCAGCAGCTTGGACAGGGAAAATGAAAAACTGTTTTTT. It yields the protein CASSLDRENEKLFF.

This sequence joins TRBV5-4 and TRBJ1-6; D uncertain. Germline CDR1 is SGHNT and CDR2 is YYREEE (reference sequence). There are 17 residues in the CDR3. V was shortened by 0 bases and J by 5 bases, with 15 bases between the two germline ends. The CDR3 sequence: CASSLVSTRQNNSPLHF. DNA for the CDR3: TGTGCCAGCAGCTTGGTTTCGACTAGGCAGAATAATTCACCCCTCCACTTT.

This clone was found a few times. This chain uses TRBV27 with TRBJ1-1; 8 bases align to TRBD1. V shed 4 bases and J 4 bases; nucleotides not matched to a gene: 5. CDR3 length: 14 residues. The V gene's germline CDR1 is MNHEY and CDR2 SMNVEV (reference sequence). The CDR3: CASSSATGVTEAFF. Written as DNA, the CDR3 is TGTGCCAGCAGTTCCGCGACAGGGGTCACTGAAGCTTTCTTT.

CDR3 bases: TGTGCCAGCAGTGAGGGGATCGGAGGGGGCTACACCTTC. This gives the protein CASSEGIGGGYTF. This sequence joins TRBV2 and TRBJ1-2, with D hard to call. Trimming pared 3 bases from V and 8 bases from J, leaving 13 bases between. The CDR3 sequence is 13 residues long. Per the germline V gene, CDR1 is SNHLY and CDR2 is FYNNEI.

The chain is built from TRBV27 and TRBJ1-5, with 7 bases lining up with TRBD1. The V gene end was trimmed by 2 bases and the J gene end by 0 bases; junction bases not matched to a gene: 13. CDR3 length: 19 residues. Per the germline V gene, CDR1 is MNHEY and CDR2 is SMNVEV (reference sequence). In DNA form, the CDR3 reads TGTGCCAGCAGTTTAACTCACGGACAGGTTCCCAATAGCAATCAGCCCCAGCATTTT. This codes for CASSLTHGQVPNSNQPQHF.

The rearrangement joins TRBV18 to TRBJ1-1; D perhaps matches TRBD1 (5 bases). The CDR3 totals 14 residues. Trimming removed 4 bases at V and 3 bases at J, with 12 bases between. The germline V gene has CDR1 KGHSH and CDR2 LQKENI. This chain's CDR3 is CASSQPDSYTEAFF. CDR3 DNA sequence: TGTGCCAGCTCACAACCTGACAGTTACACTGAAGCTTTCTTT.

The CDR3 nucleotides read TGTGCCTGGTCCTGGGGGGGTGAAAAACTGTTTTTT. Amino acids: CAWSWGGEKLFF. The rearrangement joins TRBV30 to TRBJ1-4, with TRBD1 as a possible D gene (5 bases). Germline V CDR1 and CDR2: GTSNPN, SVGIG (reference sequence). The CDR3 length is 12 residues. Trimming took off 5 bases at V and 7 bases at J, with 11 bases between the two ends.

The gene calls are TRBV4-1 and TRBJ1-2; 7 bases line up with TRBD1. V shed 1 base and J 4 bases; nucleotides not matched to a gene: 6. The CDR3 is made up of 15 amino acids. The germline CDR1 and CDR2 sequences are MGHRA and YSYEKL. For the CDR3, the DNA is TGCGCCAGCAGCCAAGGTTCAGGGGGTGGCTATGGCTACACCTTC. Residues: CASSQGSGGGYGYTF.

This chain connects TRBV5-4 to TRBJ2-2; 7 positions agree with TRBD2. This CDR3 region has 16 residues. The V and J ends lost 0 bases and 4 bases, in that order; junction bases with no gene match: 6. Germline loops: CDR1 SGHNT, CDR2 YYREEE (reference sequence). This CDR3 reads CASSLAWGGSTGELFF. DNA of the CDR3: TGTGCCAGCAGCTTGGCCTGGGGGGGGTCCACCGGGGAGCTGTTTTTT.

This chain uses TRBV19 with TRBJ1-5, with D perhaps TRBD1 (6 bases). The CDR3 extends over 15 amino acids. V lost 7 bases and J lost 3, with 16 bases in between. In germline, CDR1 is LNHDA, CDR2 SQIVND (reference sequence). CDR3 residues: CASTSTGYDNQPQHF. CDR3 DNA sequence: TGTGCCAGTACCTCCACAGGGTATGACAATCAGCCCCAGCATTTT.

The genes are TRBV1 and TRBJ2-3; the table names TRBD2, a call not compared with the DNA. TRBV1 is assigned pseudogene status. The CDR3 is made up of 15 amino acids. The CDR3, as DNA: TGCACCAGCAGGTCCCGGGACTATTCCACAGATACGCAGTATTTT. Translated: CTSRSRDYSTDTQYF.

The J gene is TRBJ2-1, the V gene TRBV18; no reliable D call. Germline CDR1 KGHSH, CDR2 LQKENI. CDR3 length: 14 amino acids. With 1 base removed from V and 4 bases from J, the gap between germline ends came to 8 bases. CDR3 nucleotides: TGTGCCAGCTCACCACGATCCGGGTACAATGAGCAGTTCTTC. Protein product: CASSPRSGYNEQFF.

The J gene is TRBJ1-4, the V gene TRBV2; a possible D gene is TRBD1 (5 bases). Germline CDR1 reads SNHLY; CDR2 reads FYNNEI. Deletions cut 3 bases from V and 6 bases from J, with 11 bases between. This CDR3 has 14 residues. For the CDR3, the DNA is TGTGCCAGCAGTGACGGGGGAATTGATGAAAAACTGTTTTTT. Its protein product is CASSDGGIDEKLFF.

This chain links TRBV7-9 with TRBJ2-3; 8 bases agree with TRBD2. V lost 5 bases to trimming and J lost 0 bases; unmatched junction nucleotides: 4. This CDR3 region has 15 residues. Germline V gives CDR1 SEHNR, CDR2 FQNEAQ (reference sequence). CDR3 sequence (DNA): TGTGCCAGCAGCGCTGGACTAGCCAGCACAGATACGCAGTATTTT. It translates to CASSAGLASTDTQYF.

This chain connects TRBV5-1 to TRBJ1-2; TRBD1 might be the D (5 bases). The CDR3 is made up of 14 amino acids. Per the germline V gene, CDR1 is SGHRS and CDR2 is YFSETQ. Trimming removed 4 bases from V and 1 base from J, with 11 bases in between. The CDR3 bases are TGCGCCAGCAGCCCACAGACAGATAACTATGGCTACACCTTC. Protein sequence: CASSPQTDNYGYTF. Based on the CDR3 plus reference TRBV5-1 and TRBJ1-2, the full variable domain is KAGVTQTPRYLIKTRGQQVTLSCSPISGHRSVSWYQQTPGQGLQFLFEYFSETQRNKGNFPGRFSGRQFSNSRSEMNVSTLELGDSALYLCASSPQTDNYGYTFGSGTRLTVV.

CDR3 amino acids: CASSLVETPSAEAFF. For the CDR3, the DNA is TGTGCCAGCAGCTTAGTAGAGACTCCTTCGGCTGAAGCTTTCTTT. V usage is TRBV7-9 and J usage is TRBJ1-1; the D is unclear. Trimming took 1 base from V and 6 from J, leaving 15 bases between them. The germline V gene has CDR1 SEHNR and CDR2 FQNEAQ (reference sequence). This CDR3 has 15 amino acids.

In this sample, this clone turned up once. The chain couples TRBV3-1 (or the pseudogene TRBV3-2) to TRBJ2-7; 7 nucleotides align to TRBD1. With V trimmed by 4 bases and J by 4 bases, 13 bases remained unmatched. The CDR3 length is 16 residues. Germline loops: CDR1 LGHDT, CDR2 YNNKEL (reference sequence). The CDR3 here is CASSPGPDRDFYEQYF. The CDR3 region has the DNA TGTGCCAGCAGCCCTGGTCCAGACAGGGATTTTTACGAGCAGTACTTC.

This chain's CDR3 is CASSRDRSEQFF. The DNA of the CDR3 is TGTGCCAGCAGCCGGGACAGAAGCGAGCAGTTCTTC. The chain is built from TRBV7-9 and TRBJ2-1; 7 nucleotides match TRBD1. V lost 5 bases, J lost 10 bases, and 5 bases stayed unmatched. In germline, CDR1 is SEHNR, CDR2 FQNEAQ (reference sequence). This CDR3 has 12 amino acids.